This T cell receptor beta chain was sequenced during a study of T-cell reconstitution after alpha-beta-depleted transplantation in children. Unique molecular identifiers were used to barcode this TCRbeta library. TCRdb reprocessed the PCR reads with MiXCR, giving one entry per CDR3 protein. The sample records around 64,000 distinct CDR3 sequences, roughly a tenth being singletons. This CDR3 spans 11 amino acids. Germline-derived CDR1 and CDR2 are DFQATT and SNEGSKA (reference sequence). Trimming removed 5 bases at V and 5 bases at J, with 7 bases between. This clonotype was counted at least ten times.

This specimen consisted of PBMCs, obtained before TCRalphabeta/CD19-depleted stem cell transplant. The chain carries TRBV20-1 and TRBJ2-4; no firm D call. This TCR derives from a boy aged 5 to 17 with acute myeloid leukemia, due to receive a stem cell transplant. CDR3 protein: CSARAQNIQYF. In nucleotides, the CDR3 is TGCAGTGCTCGCGCGCAAAACATTCAGTACTTC.